These 23 T cell receptor beta chains were sequenced from one sample in a study of shared clonotypes between healthy human individuals. Produced via immunoSEQ multiplex PCR; TCRdb's table is partial and in-frame only. The sample gives roughly 810,000 clones, approximately 97% of which show up once; less than 0.25% is in the top ten. The naive CD8 population came from CD45RO-negative cells selected for CCR7, without terminally differentiated effector memory CD45RA+ cells. The sequencing sample was made of naive CD8+ T cells sorted from blood. The receptors originated from a man between 25 and 39 years old in good health.

As concerns this clone: The same CDR3 arises from other DNA sequences in this sample as well. V and J are TRBV7-9 and TRBJ2-7; tentative D call: TRBD1 (6 bases). With 5 bases removed from V and 7 bases from J, the gap between germline ends came to 9 bases. This CDR3 has 11 amino acids. Per the germline V gene, CDR1 is SEHNR and CDR2 is FQNEAQ (reference sequence). The CDR3 loop is CASSLGTEQYF. The CDR3 nucleotides read TGTGCCAGCAGCCTCGGGACAGAGCAGTACTTC.

V is TRBV11-2 and J is TRBJ2-1; 15 bases are a match to TRBD2. Trimming took 5 bases from V and 2 from J; bases not matched to a gene: 7. Germline assignment: CDR1 SGHAT and CDR2 FQNNGV. This CDR3 is 18 amino acids long. The CDR3 DNA reads as TGTGCCAGCAGCCCAGGGACTAGCGGGAGGAGCGCCTACAATGAGCAGTTCTTC. It translates to CASSPGTSGRSAYNEQFF.

The chain uses TRBV13 and TRBJ1-1; D perhaps matches TRBD1 (6 bases). The CDR3 contains 14 residues. V was cut by 4 bases and J by 4 bases, with 13 bases left in between. The germline V gene encodes CDR1 PRHDT and CDR2 FYEKMQ (reference sequence). The CDR3 sequence is CASSYRGGATEAFF. CDR3 bases: TGTGCCAGCAGCTACCGAGGGGGGGCCACTGAAGCTTTCTTT. Full variable domain (remainder filled in from reference TRBV13 and TRBJ1-1): AAGVIQSPRHLIKEKRETATLKCYPIPRHDTVYWYQQGPGQDPQFLISFYEKMQSDKGSIPDRFSAQQFSDYHSELNMSSLELGDSALYFCASSYRGGATEAFFGQGTRLTVV.

As regards this clone: At the DNA level, this CDR3 is encoded by other sequences in the same sample as well. The gene calls are TRBV27 and TRBJ1-4, with D perhaps matching TRBD1 (5 bases). Trimming took 5 bases from V and 6 from J, leaving 13 bases between them. Per germline, CDR1 MNHEY and CDR2 SMNVEV (reference sequence). This CDR3 has 14 residues. The chain's CDR3 is CASSLLGADEKLFF. The CDR3 DNA is TGTGCCAGCAGTCTCCTCGGGGCGGATGAAAAACTGTTTTTT.

In this sample, this clone turned up a few times. The V gene is TRBV7-6, the J gene TRBJ2-7; possible D gene TRBD2, 5 bases. Germline V gene lookup returns CDR1 SGHVS and CDR2 FNYEAQ. Trimming stripped 1 base from V and 3 bases from J, with 10 bases between. The CDR3 loop spans 14 amino acids. DNA of the CDR3: TGTGCCAGCAGCTTAGGTGAGGGTTTCTACGAGCAGTACTTC. As protein: CASSLGEGFYEQYF.

V gene TRBV30 combines with J gene TRBJ2-2; D perhaps matches TRBD1 (6 bases). Germline-derived CDR1 and CDR2 are GTSNPN and SVGIG (reference sequence). V lost 1 base to trimming and J lost 5 bases, with 14 bases between them. The CDR3 is made up of 15 amino acids. CDR3 sequence reads: CAWSDRAMGTGELFF. Here the CDR3 DNA reads TGTGCCTGGAGTGACAGGGCAATGGGAACCGGGGAGCTGTTTTTT.

Points on this clone: This specimen includes other DNA sequences encoding the same CDR3. The chain combines TRBV7-9 with TRBJ2-7; unclear D gene. Trimming pared 2 bases from V and 3 bases from J, leaving 2 bases between. Germline V gene sequence: CDR1 SEHNR, CDR2 FQNEAQ (reference sequence). This CDR3 is 11 amino acids long. The DNA for the CDR3 is TGTGCCAGCAGCTTAAGCTACGAGCAGTACTTC. Residues: CASSLSYEQYF.

About this clone itself: The same CDR3 arises from other DNA sequences in this sample as well. The gene calls are TRBV2 and TRBJ2-1; the D gene is possibly TRBD1 (6 bases). CDR3 size: 15 residues. The V end was cut by 2 bases, the J end by 0 bases, with 8 bases between. CDR1 is SNHLY and CDR2 is FYNNEI in the germline V gene. The CDR3 loop reads CASSERGSSYNEQFF. The CDR3 nucleotides read TGTGCCAGCAGTGAAAGGGGGAGCTCCTACAATGAGCAGTTCTTC.

The rearrangement links TRBV10-2 to TRBJ1-3; no firm D call. Germline values: CDR1 WSHSY, CDR2 SAAADI. The CDR3 consists of 12 residues. V lost 5 bases to trimming and J lost 4 bases, with 6 bases between them. CDR3 residues: CASSSGGNTIYF. The CDR3 DNA is TGCGCCAGCAGTTCGGGAGGAAACACCATATATTTT.

V and J are TRBV2 and TRBJ2-3; tentatively, D is TRBD2 (6 bases). The V and J ends lost 8 bases and 0 bases respectively, with 12 bases between them. The CDR3 has 14 residues. Germline lookup yields CDR1 SNHLY and CDR2 FYNNEI. CDR3 nucleotides: TGTGCCAGCTACCTCGGGACTAGCACAGATACGCAGTATTTT. It encodes CASYLGTSTDTQYF.

The chain couples TRBV29-1 to TRBJ2-3; weak D call: TRBD2 (6 bases). V lost 8 bases, J lost 6 bases, and 18 bases lay in between. The CDR3 spans 13 residues. CDR1 and CDR2 from the germline V gene are SQVTM and ANQGSEA. In DNA form, the CDR3 reads TGCAGCTCTTCGGGGGAGTGGGGGGATACGCAGTATTTT. Translating it yields CSSSGEWGDTQYF.

The chain has TRBV7-9 and TRBJ2-1; D unresolved. Deletions cut 2 bases from V and 7 bases from J, with 3 bases between. This CDR3 contains 11 residues. Germline values: CDR1 SEHNR, CDR2 FQNEAQ (reference sequence). For the CDR3, the DNA is TGTGCCAGCAGCTTACCGAATGAGCAGTTCTTC. Its translation is CASSLPNEQFF.

This chain uses TRBV14 with TRBJ2-7; D may be TRBD1 (6 bases). Trimming pared 5 bases from V and 3 bases from J, leaving 8 bases between. The CDR3 has 12 amino acids. Germline values: CDR1 SGHDN, CDR2 FVKESK. The chain's CDR3 is CASSTGYYEQYF. CDR3 DNA sequence: TGTGCCAGCAGCACAGGGTACTACGAGCAGTACTTC. The full variable domain, rest sourced from reference TRBV14 and TRBJ2-7, is EAGVTQFPSHSVIEKGQTVTLRCDPISGHDNLYWYRRVMGKEIKFLLHFVKESKQDESGMPNNRFLAERTGGTYSTLKVQPAELEDSGVYFCASSTGYYEQYFGPGTRLTVT.

The chain recombines TRBV30 with TRBJ1-3; 9 bases line up with TRBD1. The CDR3 loop spans 16 amino acids. Trimming removed 2 bases from V and 4 bases from J; junction bases left unmatched: 9. Per germline, CDR1 GTSNPN and CDR2 SVGIG (reference sequence). This chain's CDR3 is CAWSPPGTGTGNTIYF. The CDR3 DNA is TGTGCCTGGAGTCCTCCCGGGACAGGGACAGGAAACACCATATATTTT.

This clone was found once. This rearrangement joins TRBV27 to TRBJ2-7, with D possibly TRBD2 on 6 matching bases. Germline CDR1 reads MNHEY; CDR2 reads SMNVEV (reference sequence). CDR3 length: 14 amino acids. Between the trimmed V and J ends, which lost 9 bases and 6 bases, there was a span of 21 bases. CDR3 sequence reads: CASFELGGEAEQYF. In DNA, the CDR3 is TGTGCCAGTTTCGAACTAGGAGGGGAAGCCGAGCAGTACTTC.

Of note for this clone: The sample carries other DNA sequences with the same CDR3. This chain joins TRBV27 and TRBJ1-5; D is undetermined. V was cut by 3 bases and J by 0 bases, with 6 bases left in between. This CDR3 spans 14 amino acids. CDR1 is MNHEY, CDR2 SMNVEV, per germline (reference sequence). This chain's CDR3 is CASSFLGSNQPQHF. The CDR3 DNA follows: TGTGCCAGCAGTTTCTTGGGTAGCAATCAGCCCCAGCATTTT.

The chain combines TRBV5-6 with TRBJ2-7; D ambiguous. Germline V lookup: CDR1 SGHDT, CDR2 YYEEEE. V lost 0 bases and J 6 bases, leaving 13 bases between the germline ends. This CDR3 has 14 amino acids. The CDR3 sequence: CASSLGGAGFEQYF. CDR3 sequence (DNA): TGTGCCAGCAGCTTGGGGGGTGCTGGGTTCGAGCAGTACTTC.

V usage is TRBV14 and J usage is TRBJ2-1; TRBD2 might be the D (5 bases). Trimming removed 3 bases from V and 1 base from J, with 13 bases in between. Germline assignment: CDR1 SGHDN and CDR2 FVKESK. CDR3 length equals 16 residues. Written as DNA, the CDR3 is TGTGCCAGCAGCCATTTGTCTGGGGAGTCCTACAATGAGCAGTTCTTC. It is translated as CASSHLSGESYNEQFF.

The CDR3 reads CASSIQGAGAFF. As DNA, the CDR3 is TGTGCCAGCAGCATACAGGGGGCTGGAGCTTTCTTT. The chain recombines TRBV7-2 with TRBJ1-1; 9 bases align to TRBD1. The CDR3 length is 12 residues. Germline CDR1 reads SGHTA; CDR2 reads FQGNSA. The trim removed 5 bases at V and 10 bases at J, leaving 5 bases unmatched.

Worth noting for this clone: The junction shows a germline mismatch at one end, possibly a read error. This chain joins TRBV11-1 and TRBJ2-3; 10 nucleotides agree with TRBD2. This CDR3 spans 11 amino acids. Germline CDR1 SGHAT, CDR2 FQDESV (reference sequence). Here the CDR3 DNA reads TGTGCCAGCAGCCAGGGACTAGCGACCAATTTT. It specifies CASSQGLATNF.

The gene calls are TRBV7-9 and TRBJ2-1, with 10 bases matching TRBD2. The CDR3 is 17 amino acids. J gave up 7 bases and V 4 bases, and 13 bases lay outside the gene matches. The germline CDR1 and CDR2 sequences are SEHNR and FQNEAQ (reference sequence). Written as DNA, the CDR3 is TGTGCCAGCAGCTCGAAACCCCTAGCGGGAGAACGGAATGAGCAGTTCTTC. Its translation: CASSSKPLAGERNEQFF.

The chain carries TRBV6-5 and TRBJ2-1, with 7 bases lining up with TRBD1. Germline CDR1 and CDR2: MNHEY and SVGAGI. Trimming took 4 bases from V and 0 from J; bases not matched to a gene: 6. The CDR3 length is 16 residues. CDR3 protein: CASSFTQGTSYNEQFF. The CDR3 DNA reads TGTGCCAGCAGTTTCACACAGGGGACCTCCTACAATGAGCAGTTCTTC.

This rearrangement joins TRBV13 to TRBJ2-7, with D tentatively TRBD1 (6 bases). Deletions cut 5 bases from V and 4 bases from J, with 15 bases between. Germline assignment: CDR1 PRHDT and CDR2 FYEKMQ (reference sequence). The CDR3 is made up of 14 amino acids. CDR3 amino acids: CASSPEQGAYEQYF. CDR3 coding DNA: TGTGCCAGCAGCCCAGAACAGGGTGCTTACGAGCAGTACTTC.